This T cell receptor beta chain came from a study of T cell responses to AZD1222 COVID-19 vaccine. Study-wide results and caveats: Mapped onto spike, vaccine-associated CD4 TCRs spanned it and were dominant at 160-218 and 743-854.

This CDR3 comprises 15 residues. CDR1 is GTSNPN, CDR2 SVGIG, per germline (reference sequence). Between the trimmed V and J ends, which lost 5 bases and 1 base, there was a span of 15 bases. Concerning this clone: Its antigen is not known.

Repertoires were generated with immunoSEQ multiplex PCR, while TCRdb's copy carries only in-frame clones and drops some. This table holds 90,000 or so clones, about 89% found once. This receptor was obtained from an adult who received the AZD1222 COVID-19 vaccine. The specimen comprised peripheral blood, sampled 28 days after the second AZD1222 dose. The chain is built from TRBV30 and TRBJ1-3; a weak D match, TRBD1 (6 bases). The CDR3 DNA reads TGTGCCTGGCATAGGACAGCTTCTTCTGGAAACACCATATATTTT. Residues: CAWHRTASSGNTIYF.